This T cell receptor (beta chain) was sequenced in a study of blood T cell repertoires in COVID-19. Study-level information: Samples of COVID-19 (acute and convalescent) were obtained from the United States, Italy and Spain. PBMCs, B-cell-depleted T cells, or T cells were the source of the cDNA or gDNA that made up the material.

Details on this clone: A read error may account for a junction end that differs from germline.

Original analysis: Amplification with reference gene primers provided the estimates of nucleated cell counts. The assay was immunoSEQ multiplex PCR, and TCRdb's table has in-frame clones only and misses some. That table furnishes V, J and clone size, whereas the DNA furnished D and trimming. Found here are over 45,000 clones, approximately 80% of them singletons; the top ten hold about 18%. The CDR3 has 13 amino acids. The germline V gene encodes CDR1 GTSNPN and CDR2 SVGIG (reference sequence). The receptor was isolated from a human donor with active or convalescent COVID-19. The donor label of this sample is uncertain. Source material: peripheral blood. The chain recombines TRBV30 with TRBJ1-2, with 12 bases that match TRBD1. The CDR3: CAWSWDRGRGGLF. The CDR3 DNA is TGTGCCTGGAGTTGGGACAGGGGGCGCGGTGGGCTCTTC.